The 7 T cell receptor beta chains reported below all come from one sample, sequenced in a study of blood T cell repertoires in COVID-19. Profiling relied on immunoSEQ multiplex PCR, and the TCRdb table lists in-frame clones only, not all of them. Among about 64,000 clones listed, approximately 91% were seen once. The specimen was peripheral blood. All receptors come from a human donor in a cohort sampled during active COVID-19.

The rearrangement links TRBV27 to TRBJ2-7; weak D call: TRBD2 (6 bases). V shed 0 bases and J shed 6 bases, with 9 bases lying between them. CDR1 and CDR2 from the germline V gene are MNHEY and SMNVEV (reference sequence). This CDR3 has 13 residues. The DNA for the CDR3 is TGTGCCAGCAGTTTATCGTGGCGGGGCGAGCAGTACTTC. This sequence encodes CASSLSWRGEQYF.

To note about this clone: The same CDR3 can be traced to other DNA sequences in this sample. The gene calls are TRBV20-1 and TRBJ2-7; maybe TRBD2 (6 bases). V lost 2 bases and J lost 5, with 7 bases in between. The CDR3 runs 11 residues. Germline V lookup: CDR1 DFQATT, CDR2 SNEGSKA (reference sequence). CDR3 in DNA: TGCAGTGCTAGAAGCGGGCACGAGCAGTACTTC. The encoded protein is CSARSGHEQYF.

CDR3 DNA sequence: TGTGCCAGCAGGAAGGGACAGGGGTGGGAGACCCAGTACTTC. Encoded protein: CASRKGQGWETQYF. The rearrangement links TRBV27 to TRBJ2-5, with 10 bases that match TRBD1. The CDR3 consists of 14 residues. Germline loops: CDR1 MNHEY, CDR2 SMNVEV (reference sequence). V lost 6 bases to trimming and J lost 5 bases; unmatched junction nucleotides: 6.

This sequence joins TRBV13 and TRBJ2-7; D gene ambiguous. V gave up 0 bases and J gave up 3 bases, with 6 bases separating them. CDR1 is PRHDT and CDR2 is FYEKMQ in the germline V gene (reference sequence). CDR3 length equals 13 residues. CDR3 nucleotide sequence: TGTGCCAGCAGCTTAGGACGGAGCTACGAGCAGTACTTC. Translating it yields CASSLGRSYEQYF.

This chain connects TRBV12-5 to TRBJ2-1; D is possibly TRBD2 (6 bases). V lost 1 base and J 8 bases, leaving 21 bases between the germline ends. Per the germline V gene, CDR1 is LGHNT and CDR2 is FRNRAP. The length of the CDR3 is 17 residues. As DNA, the CDR3 is TGTGCTAGTGGTTTGGGAAACGCGGGATTGGTGGGTGATGAGCAGTTCTTC. Protein product: CASGLGNAGLVGDEQFF. The entire variable domain, with the rest obtained from reference TRBV12-5 and TRBJ2-1, is as follows: DARVTQTPRHKVTEMGQEVTMRCQPILGHNTVFWYRQTMMQGLELLAYFRNRAPLDDSGMPKDRFSAEMPDATLATLKIQPSEPRDSAVYFCASGLGNAGLVGDEQFFGPGTRLTVL.

The chain has TRBV5-1 and TRBJ2-1; TRBD2 agrees at 7 bases. The germline CDR1 and CDR2 sequences are SGHRS and YFSETQ. The CDR3 totals 17 residues. Trimming removed 1 base from V and 1 base from J; junction bases left unmatched: 8. The CDR3 coding sequence is TGCGCCAGCAGCTTGTCTGCCCGGGGAGGGTCCTACAATGAGCAGTTCTTC. It codes for CASSLSARGGSYNEQFF.

The chain recombines TRBV20-1 with TRBJ2-7; 13 bases match TRBD2. Germline values: CDR1 DFQATT, CDR2 SNEGSKA (reference sequence). The V segment lost 3 bases and the J segment 0 bases; nucleotides outside the gene matches: 11. The CDR3 loop spans 18 amino acids. CDR3 sequence: CSASSGLGLAGSSYEQYF. The CDR3 DNA is TGCAGTGCTAGTTCTGGGCTGGGACTAGCGGGAAGCTCCTACGAGCAGTACTTC.